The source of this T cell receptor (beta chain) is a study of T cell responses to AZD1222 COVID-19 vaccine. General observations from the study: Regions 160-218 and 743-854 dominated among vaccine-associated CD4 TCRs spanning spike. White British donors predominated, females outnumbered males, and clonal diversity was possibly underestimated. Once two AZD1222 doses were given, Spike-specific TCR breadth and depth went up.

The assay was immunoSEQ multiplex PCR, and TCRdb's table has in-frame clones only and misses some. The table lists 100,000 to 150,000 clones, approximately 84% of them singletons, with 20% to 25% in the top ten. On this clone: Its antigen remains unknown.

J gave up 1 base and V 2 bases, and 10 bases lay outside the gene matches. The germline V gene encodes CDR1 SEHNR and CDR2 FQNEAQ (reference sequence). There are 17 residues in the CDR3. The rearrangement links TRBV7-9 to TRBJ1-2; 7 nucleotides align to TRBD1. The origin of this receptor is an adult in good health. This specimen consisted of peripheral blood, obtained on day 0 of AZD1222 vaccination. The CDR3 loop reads CASSLLPSPGGNYGYTF. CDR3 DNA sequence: TGTGCCAGCAGCTTATTACCCAGCCCAGGGGGTAACTATGGCTACACCTTC.